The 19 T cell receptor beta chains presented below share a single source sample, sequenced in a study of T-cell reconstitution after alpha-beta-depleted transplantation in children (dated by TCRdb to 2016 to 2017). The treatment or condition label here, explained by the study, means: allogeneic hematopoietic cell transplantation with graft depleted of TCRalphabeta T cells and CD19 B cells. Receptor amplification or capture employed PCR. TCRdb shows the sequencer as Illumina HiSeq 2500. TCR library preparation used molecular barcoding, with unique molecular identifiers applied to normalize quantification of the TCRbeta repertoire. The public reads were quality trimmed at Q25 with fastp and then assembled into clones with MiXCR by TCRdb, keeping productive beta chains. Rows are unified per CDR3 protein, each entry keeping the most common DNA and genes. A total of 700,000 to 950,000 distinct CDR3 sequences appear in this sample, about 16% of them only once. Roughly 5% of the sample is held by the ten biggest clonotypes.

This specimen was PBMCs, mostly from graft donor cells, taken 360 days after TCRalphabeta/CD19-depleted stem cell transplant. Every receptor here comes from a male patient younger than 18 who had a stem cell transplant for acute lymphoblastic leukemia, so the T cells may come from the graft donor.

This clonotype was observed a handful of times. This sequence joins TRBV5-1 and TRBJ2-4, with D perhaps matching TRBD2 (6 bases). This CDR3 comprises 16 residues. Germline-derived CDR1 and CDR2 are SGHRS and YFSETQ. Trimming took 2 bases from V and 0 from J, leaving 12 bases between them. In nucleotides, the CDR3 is TGCGCCAGCAGCTTTACTAGCCTGCTAGCCAAAAACATTCAGTACTTC. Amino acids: CASSFTSLLAKNIQYF.

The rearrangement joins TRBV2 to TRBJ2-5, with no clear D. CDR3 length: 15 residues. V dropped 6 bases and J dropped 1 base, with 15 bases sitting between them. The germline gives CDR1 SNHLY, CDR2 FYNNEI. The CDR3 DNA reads TGTGCCAGCAGGTCCCAGCCAGGTCTCCAAGAGACCCAGTACTTC. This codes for CASRSQPGLQETQYF.

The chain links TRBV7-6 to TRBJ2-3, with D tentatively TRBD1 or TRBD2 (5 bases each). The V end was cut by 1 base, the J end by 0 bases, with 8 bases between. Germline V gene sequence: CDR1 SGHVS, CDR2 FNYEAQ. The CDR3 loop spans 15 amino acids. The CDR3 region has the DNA TGTGCCAGCAGCTTAGGGGGGTATAGCACAGATACGCAGTATTTT. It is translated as CASSLGGYSTDTQYF.

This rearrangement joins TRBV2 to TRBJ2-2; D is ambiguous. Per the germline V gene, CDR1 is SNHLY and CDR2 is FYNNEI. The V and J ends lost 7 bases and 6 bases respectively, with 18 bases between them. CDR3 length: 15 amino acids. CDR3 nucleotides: TGTGCCAGCACCGAAGGCCATTTCCCCCCCGGGGAGCTGTTTTTT. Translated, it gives CASTEGHFPPGELFF.

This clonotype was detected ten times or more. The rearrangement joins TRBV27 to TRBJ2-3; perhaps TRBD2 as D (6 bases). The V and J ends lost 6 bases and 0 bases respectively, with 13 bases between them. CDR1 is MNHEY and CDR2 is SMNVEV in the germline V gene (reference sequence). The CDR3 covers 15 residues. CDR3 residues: CASRTIAESTDTQYF. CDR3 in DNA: TGTGCCAGCAGAACCATAGCGGAAAGCACAGATACGCAGTATTTT.

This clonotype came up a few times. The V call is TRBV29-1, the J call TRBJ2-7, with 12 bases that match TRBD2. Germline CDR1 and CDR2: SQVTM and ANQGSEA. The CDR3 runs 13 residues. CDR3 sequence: CAASGRAVYEQYF. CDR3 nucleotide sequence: TGCGCGGCTAGCGGGAGGGCCGTCTACGAGCAGTACTTC.

CDR3 sequence: CASRRTSGSENEQFF. CDR3 nucleotides: TGTGCCAGCAGACGGACTAGCGGGAGTGAGAATGAGCAGTTCTTC. The genes are TRBV12-3 or TRBV12-4 and TRBJ2-1, with TRBD2 matching over 13 bases. The CDR3 totals 15 residues. Trimming cost V 6 bases and J 7 bases; bases outside gene matches: 6.

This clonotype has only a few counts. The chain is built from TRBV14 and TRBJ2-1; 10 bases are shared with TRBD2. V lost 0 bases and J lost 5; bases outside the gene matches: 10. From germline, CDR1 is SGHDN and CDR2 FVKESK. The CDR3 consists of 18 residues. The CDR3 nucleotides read TGTGCCAGCAGCCAAGACCTGACTAGCGGGTTGCTGGACAATGAGCAGTTCTTC. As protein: CASSQDLTSGLLDNEQFF.

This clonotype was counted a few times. In nucleotides, the CDR3 is TGTGCCAGCAGCCCTAGCGGGAGGGCCAATGTGAACACCGGGGAGCTGTTTTTT. Its protein is CASSPSGRANVNTGELFF. V usage is TRBV5-5 and J usage is TRBJ2-2, with TRBD2 identical over 12 bases. The junction had 8 bases not matched to a gene; V was cut back by 4 bases and J by 1 base. The CDR3 length is 18 residues. Germline V CDR1 and CDR2: SGHKS, YYEKEE (reference sequence).

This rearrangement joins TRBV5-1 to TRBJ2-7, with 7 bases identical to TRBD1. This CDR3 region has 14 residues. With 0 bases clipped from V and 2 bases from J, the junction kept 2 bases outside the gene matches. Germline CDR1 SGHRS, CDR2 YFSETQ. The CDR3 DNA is TGCGCCAGCAGCTTGGACCAGGGGGCCTACGAGCAGTACTTC. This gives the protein CASSLDQGAYEQYF.

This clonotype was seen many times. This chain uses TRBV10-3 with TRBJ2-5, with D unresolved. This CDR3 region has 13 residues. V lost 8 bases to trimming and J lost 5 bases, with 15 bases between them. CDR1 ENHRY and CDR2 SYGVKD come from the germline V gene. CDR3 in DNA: TGTGCCATCGGTTTTAAGGAAGCGGAGACCCAGTACTTC. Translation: CAIGFKEAETQYF.

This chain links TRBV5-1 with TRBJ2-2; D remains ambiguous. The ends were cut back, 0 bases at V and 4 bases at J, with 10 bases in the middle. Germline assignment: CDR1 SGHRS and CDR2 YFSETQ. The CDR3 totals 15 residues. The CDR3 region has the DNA TGCGCCAGCAGCTTGGTGCGGATATTCACCGGGGAGCTGTTTTTT. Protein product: CASSLVRIFTGELFF.

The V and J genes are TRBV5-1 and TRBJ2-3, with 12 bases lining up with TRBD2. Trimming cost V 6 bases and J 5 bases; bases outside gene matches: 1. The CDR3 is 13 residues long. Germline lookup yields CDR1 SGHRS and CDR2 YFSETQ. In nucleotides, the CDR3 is TGCGCCAGCACTAGCGGGAGGGGAGATACGCAGTATTTT. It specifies CASTSGRGDTQYF.

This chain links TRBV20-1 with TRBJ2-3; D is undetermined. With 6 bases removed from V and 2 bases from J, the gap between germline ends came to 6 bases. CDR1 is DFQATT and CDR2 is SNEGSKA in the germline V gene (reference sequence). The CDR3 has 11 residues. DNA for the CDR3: TGCAGTGCCGTTTACACAGATACGCAGTATTTT. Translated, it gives CSAVYTDTQYF.

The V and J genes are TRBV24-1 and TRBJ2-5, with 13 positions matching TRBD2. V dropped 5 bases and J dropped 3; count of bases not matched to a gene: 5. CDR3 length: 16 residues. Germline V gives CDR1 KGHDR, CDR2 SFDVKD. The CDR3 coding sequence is TGTGCCACCAGTGGAACCGGGACTAGCGGGAAAGAGACCCAGTACTTC. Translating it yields CATSGTGTSGKETQYF.

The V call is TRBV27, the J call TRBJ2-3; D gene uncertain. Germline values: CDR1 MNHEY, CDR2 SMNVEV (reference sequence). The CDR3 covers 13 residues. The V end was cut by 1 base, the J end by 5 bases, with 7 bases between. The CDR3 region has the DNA TGTGCCAGCAGTTTATGGCTAGGAGATACGCAGTATTTT. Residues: CASSLWLGDTQYF.

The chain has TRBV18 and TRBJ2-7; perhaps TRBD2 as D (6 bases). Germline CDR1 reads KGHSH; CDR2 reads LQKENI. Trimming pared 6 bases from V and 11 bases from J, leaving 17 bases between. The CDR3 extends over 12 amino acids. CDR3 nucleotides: TGTGCCAGCTCGGAAGACAACGGGGGAAAGTACTTC. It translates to CASSEDNGGKYF.

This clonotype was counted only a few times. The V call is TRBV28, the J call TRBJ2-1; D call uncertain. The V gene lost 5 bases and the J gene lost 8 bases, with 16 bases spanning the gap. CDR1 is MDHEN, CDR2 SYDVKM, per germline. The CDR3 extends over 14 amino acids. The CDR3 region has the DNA TGTGCCAGCAGTCTCCCCTCCCGTCCGGATGAGCAGTTCTTC. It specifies CASSLPSRPDEQFF. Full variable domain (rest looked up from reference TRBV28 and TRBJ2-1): DVKVTQSSRYLVKRTGEKVFLECVQDMDHENMFWYRQDPGLGLRLIYFSYDVKMKEKGDIPEGYSVSREKKERFSLILESASTNQTSMYLCASSLPSRPDEQFFGPGTRLTVL.

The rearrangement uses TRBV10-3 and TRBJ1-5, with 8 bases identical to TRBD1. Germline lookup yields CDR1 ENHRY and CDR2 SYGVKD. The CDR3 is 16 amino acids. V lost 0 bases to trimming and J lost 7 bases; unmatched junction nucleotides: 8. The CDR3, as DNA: TGTGCCATCAGTGAGTCGGACAGGGAGGGGGGACAGCCCCAGCATTTT. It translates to CAISESDREGGQPQHF.